This T cell receptor beta chain was retrieved from a study of blood T cells in healthy people across ages. Primers used in a second PCR of roughly 6 to 11 cycles were a sample-barcoded 5' primer and a J-beta primer mix. Each of the cDNA molecules was tagged by a template-switch adaptor with 12 random nucleotides. TCRdb fed the 5' RACE reads into MiXCR, producing one record per CDR3 protein. The sample yields roughly 1.4 million distinct CDR3 sequences, around 59% seen once. The table lists this clonotype with a few counts. The CDR3 is made up of 15 amino acids. Germline V CDR1 and CDR2: KGHDR, SFDVKD. Extraction of total RNA produced a minimum of 5.5 micrograms from each sample.

This receptor was taken from a young man in good health. Sequenced: blood. The V gene is TRBV24-1, the J gene TRBJ2-7; 7 bases align to TRBD1. The J call may be mistaken, given a closer DNA end match to TRBJ2-5. The CDR3 DNA is TGTGCCACCAGTGGCCTATACAGGGGTTCGGAGACCCAGTACTTC. This sequence encodes CATSGLYRGSETQYF.